This TCR beta chain comes out of a study of siplizumab effects on memory and regulatory T cells. Overall study findings and caveats: Sequences that were alloreactive and traceable to unstimulated CD4+ memory cells were significantly reduced by siplizumab. Naive T cells appeared more varied than memory cells and looked like key alloresponse contributors.

Germline loops: CDR1 WSHSY, CDR2 SAAADI. Trimming took off 7 bases at V and 2 bases at J, with 9 bases between the two ends. This CDR3 region has 12 residues. Concerning this clone: Its cognate antigen is unknown.

The protocol was immunoSEQ multiplex PCR, while the TCRdb copy is restricted to in-frame clones and leaves out a portion. Of 90,000 to 95,000 clones listed, 96% were seen once; the top ten hold 0.025% to 0.035%. J is TRBJ2-7 and V is TRBV10-2; a weak D match, TRBD2 (6 bases). The receptor's source is a human donor in good health. The sample consisted of naive CD4+ T cells sorted from blood. The chain's CDR3 is CASKGGAYEQYF. DNA of the CDR3: TGCGCCAGCAAGGGCGGGGCCTACGAGCAGTACTTC.